These 3 T cell receptor beta chains came from one sample sequenced in a study of regulatory T cells in long-lasting Graves disease. In building TCR beta libraries, iRepertoire HTBI primers were used together with Arm-PCR of CDR3 regions. TCRdb re-analysed the multiplex PCR reads in MiXCR, keeping a single row per CDR3 protein. The sample has 400,000 to 500,000 distinct CDR3 sequences; roughly 21% are singletons. Time point in this sample: persistent/refractory GD, antithyroid drugs over 5 years with positive TRAb. PBMCs were the source of the RNA used for TCR sequencing. The sample here was peripheral blood mononuclear cells (PBMCs), taken when the disease was refractory, from a patient treated with antithyroid drugs. These receptor sequences come from a female donor with Graves disease.

V and J are TRBV5-1 and TRBJ2-1; 9 bases are a match to TRBD1. Germline loops: CDR1 SGHRS, CDR2 YFSETQ. The CDR3 consists of 15 residues. V gave up 0 bases and J gave up 7 bases; unmatched junction bases: 5. This chain's CDR3 is CASSLGQGQGNEQFF. The CDR3 DNA follows: TGCGCCAGCAGCTTGGGGCAGGGACAGGGAAATGAGCAGTTCTTC.

This clonotype was detected ten times or more. CDR3 amino acids: CASSWKGDSNQPQHF. CDR3 bases: TGCGCCAGCAGCTGGAAAGGGGATAGCAATCAGCCCCAGCATTTT. V usage is TRBV5-1 and J usage is TRBJ1-5; possible D gene TRBD1, 5 bases. V lost 3 bases and J 0 bases, leaving 10 bases between the germline ends. This CDR3 has 15 residues. Germline assignment: CDR1 SGHRS and CDR2 YFSETQ.

Ten or more counts support this clonotype. The chain employs TRBV10-3 and TRBJ2-5; D remains ambiguous. The CDR3 contains 12 residues. Germline CDR1 ENHRY, CDR2 SYGVKD. The ends were cut back, 8 bases at V and 1 base at J, with 8 bases in the middle. The DNA of the CDR3 is TGTGCCATCGAGACTCGCCAAGAGACCCAGTACTTC. Encoded protein: CAIETRQETQYF.